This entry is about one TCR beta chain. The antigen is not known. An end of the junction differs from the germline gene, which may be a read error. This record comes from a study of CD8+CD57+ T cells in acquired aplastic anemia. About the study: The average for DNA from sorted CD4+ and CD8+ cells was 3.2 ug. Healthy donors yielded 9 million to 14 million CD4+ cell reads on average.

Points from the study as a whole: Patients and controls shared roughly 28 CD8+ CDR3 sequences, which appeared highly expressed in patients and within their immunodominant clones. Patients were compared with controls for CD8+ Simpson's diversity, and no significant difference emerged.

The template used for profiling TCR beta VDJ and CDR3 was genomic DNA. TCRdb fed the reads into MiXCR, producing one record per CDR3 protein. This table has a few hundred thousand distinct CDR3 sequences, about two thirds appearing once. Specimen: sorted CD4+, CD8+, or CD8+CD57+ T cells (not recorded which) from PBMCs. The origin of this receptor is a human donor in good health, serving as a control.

The DNA of the CDR3 is TGCAGTGTTAGAGATCTCCGTCTAGGGACGTTGAGCAATCAGCCCCAGCATTTT. Translated: CSVRDLRLGTLSNQPQHF. V is TRBV20-1 and J is TRBJ1-5, with D perhaps matching TRBD1 (5 bases). Germline loops: CDR1 DFQATT, CDR2 SNEGSKA (reference sequence). The CDR3 consists of 18 residues.